These 2 T cell receptor beta chains were sequenced from one sample in a study of blood T cell repertoires in COVID-19. The data were produced by immunoSEQ multiplex PCR, yet TCRdb's version contains in-frame clones alone and is incomplete. The data contain approximately 150,000 clones, around 86% of them singletons. Input material: peripheral blood. The source of these receptors is an older man with acute or convalescent COVID-19.

This chain uses TRBV5-1 with TRBJ1-1, with D possibly TRBD1 on 6 matching bases. Germline values: CDR1 SGHRS, CDR2 YFSETQ. The CDR3 runs to 14 residues. V dropped 1 base and J dropped 5 bases, with 12 bases sitting between them. This CDR3 is CASSLTGGVTEAFF. CDR3 DNA sequence: TGCGCCAGCAGCTTGACGGGGGGCGTTACTGAAGCTTTCTTT.

This clone was observed a few times. This chain joins TRBV6-1 and TRBJ1-3; D gene uncertain. Trimming pared 0 bases from V and 0 bases from J, leaving 3 bases between. Germline assignment: CDR1 MNHNS and CDR2 SASEGT. The CDR3 consists of 14 residues. The CDR3 here is CASSEASSGNTIYF. CDR3 bases: TGTGCCAGCAGTGAAGCCAGCTCTGGAAACACCATATATTTT.